This passage covers 8 T cell receptor beta chains from one sample sequenced in a study of cytomegalovirus exposure and HLA in healthy donors. The study ran its PCR with 60 Vbeta and 13 Jbeta primers. Method: immunoSEQ multiplex PCR; TCRdb's copy keeps in-frame clones and lacks some. In the table there are more than 85,000 clones, less than 85% of which are singletons. Sequencing was done on a sample of PBMCs. Every receptor here comes from a man between 40 and 49 years old in good health and CMV-seropositive.

The chain uses TRBV7-9 and TRBJ1-1, with TRBD1 matching 8 bases. This CDR3 has 15 amino acids. The germline V gene has CDR1 SEHNR and CDR2 FQNEAQ (reference sequence). With 6 bases clipped from V and 0 bases from J, the junction kept 6 bases outside the gene matches. The CDR3 region has the DNA TGTGCCAGCAGTCCAGGGGGCCTTGTGAACACTGAAGCTTTCTTT. Translating gives CASSPGGLVNTEAFF.

The genes are TRBV25-1 and TRBJ2-5; 10 bases are a match to TRBD1. The CDR3 has 15 amino acids. Germline CDR1 and CDR2: MGHDK and SYGVNS. V dropped 4 bases and J dropped 4; count of bases not matched to a gene: 6. The CDR3 sequence: CASSARQGALETQYF. For the CDR3, the DNA is TGTGCCAGCAGTGCTCGACAGGGGGCTCTAGAGACCCAGTACTTC. Full variable domain (rest looked up from reference TRBV25-1 and TRBJ2-5): EADIYQTPRYLVIGTGKKITLECSQTMGHDKMYWYQQDPGMELHLIHYSYGVNSTEKGDLSSESTVSRIRTEHFPLTLESARPSHTSQYLCASSARQGALETQYFGPGTRLLVL.

The chain uses TRBV7-3 and TRBJ2-3, with TRBD2 identical over 8 bases. The CDR3 is 18 residues long. CDR1 is SGHTA and CDR2 is FQGTGA in the germline V gene. Losses at the gene ends were 2 bases for V and 4 bases for J; bases not matched to a gene: 14. CDR3 in DNA: TGTGCCAGCAGCTTAGATCCCCCCCTAGCGGGTCATTCAGATACGCAGTATTTT. It yields the protein CASSLDPPLAGHSDTQYF.

The rearrangement uses TRBV4-2 and TRBJ2-7, with TRBD1 matching 11 bases. The germline CDR1 and CDR2 sequences are LGHNA and YNFKEQ. The V and J ends lost 1 base and 7 bases, in that order; junction bases with no gene match: 6. The CDR3 runs to 15 residues. The CDR3 reads CASSQAGTGGLEQYF. CDR3 sequence (DNA): TGTGCCAGCAGCCAAGCCGGGACAGGGGGGCTGGAGCAGTACTTC.

This chain connects TRBV4-2 to TRBJ1-6; D ambiguous. V lost 4 bases, J lost 6 bases, and 16 bases lay in between. From germline, CDR1 is LGHNA and CDR2 YNFKEQ. CDR3 length: 16 amino acids. The CDR3 DNA reads TGTGCCAGCAGCCCGACTCGCCACACTTCTAATTCACCCCTCCACTTT. Protein sequence: CASSPTRHTSNSPLHF.

The chain combines TRBV6-6 with TRBJ2-1; a possible D gene is TRBD2 (5 bases). The CDR3 is made up of 14 amino acids. The germline V gene encodes CDR1 MNHNY and CDR2 SVGAGI (reference sequence). V was shortened by 7 bases and J by 2 bases, with 12 bases between the two germline ends. CDR3 in DNA: TGTGCCAGCATCCGTGGGAGCACCTACAATGAGCAGTTCTTC. Protein product: CASIRGSTYNEQFF.

This sequence joins TRBV19 and TRBJ2-3, with 9 bases that match TRBD1. Per the germline V gene, CDR1 is LNHDA and CDR2 is SQIVND (reference sequence). CDR3 length: 15 amino acids. With V trimmed by 3 bases and J by 4 bases, 5 bases remained unmatched. CDR3 loop: CASSIGTGRADTQYF. DNA for the CDR3: TGTGCCAGTAGTATTGGGACAGGGAGGGCAGATACGCAGTATTTT. Combining the CDR3 with reference TRBV19 and TRBJ2-3 gives the whole variable domain DGGITQSPKYLFRKEGQNVTLSCEQNLNHDAMYWYRQDPGQGLRLIYYSQIVNDFQKGDIAEGYSVSREKKESFPLTVTSAQKNPTAFYLCASSIGTGRADTQYFGPGTRLTVL.

The chain has TRBV11-3 and TRBJ2-3; 10 bases agree with TRBD2. Trimming took 5 bases from V and 1 from J; bases not matched to a gene: 3. Germline V gene data show CDR1 as SGHNT and CDR2 as YENEEA. The CDR3 is 15 residues long. CDR3 in amino acids: CASSPGTSGTDTQYF. DNA for the CDR3: TGTGCCAGCAGCCCCGGGACTAGCGGCACAGATACGCAGTATTTT.